Listed below are T cell receptor beta chains from one sample, sequenced in a study of control samples from healthy donors and cancer patients. Libraries were prepared by immunoSEQ multiplex PCR; TCRdb keeps only in-frame clonotypes and omits some of them. The sample consists of some 100,000 clones, 90% of them appearing once. Sequencing was carried out using blood. The source of these receptors is a human donor in good health. The donor label of this sample is uncertain. Each CDR3 is given with its conserved first and last residue. D genes are given only for firm matches. A clone size is listed for some rows: how often the clone was seen (once, few, many), or a class if it is expanded.

clone_size,v_call,d_call,j_call,cdr3_aa,cdr3_nt
NA,TRBV18,NA,TRBJ1-2,CASSQMTDGYTF,TGTGCCAGCTCACAGATGACAGACGGCTACACCTTC
NA,TRBV27,TRBD1,TRBJ1-1,CASSSGGRNTEAFF,TGTGCCAGCAGTTCAGGGGGCAGGAACACTGAAGCTTTCTTT
NA,TRBV27,NA,TRBJ1-5,CASSLRGSHSNQPQHF,TGTGCCAGCAGTTTGCGGGGATCCCATAGCAATCAGCCCCAGCATTTT
NA,TRBV7-9,NA,TRBJ2-1,CASSLTRVRVNEQFF,TGTGCCAGCAGCTTAACTAGGGTGAGGGTCAATGAGCAGTTCTTC
NA,TRBV11-2,NA,TRBJ2-7,CASSAVREPSAYEQYF,TGTGCCAGCAGCGCGGTTCGGGAACCCTCAGCCTACGAGCAGTACTTC
NA,TRBV24-1,NA,TRBJ2-7,CATSGGRQGNIHEQYF,TGTGCCACCAGTGGGGGGCGGCAGGGTAATATCCACGAGCAGTACTTC
few,TRBV18,NA,TRBJ1-2,CASSEGTNYGYTF,TGTGCCAGCTCGGAAGGTACTAACTATGGCTACACCTTC
NA,TRBV7-9,TRBD1,TRBJ1-3,CASSSDRDRDRVTRNTIYF,TGTGCCAGCAGCTCCGACCGGGACAGGGACCGTGTTACTAGAAACACCATATATTTT
NA,TRBV19,TRBD1,TRBJ1-1,CASSQGAKAFF,TGTGCCAGTAGTCAGGGGGCCAAAGCTTTCTTT
NA,TRBV18,NA,TRBJ1-2,CASSPAPGTAANYGYTF,TGTGCCAGCTCACCGGCCCCCGGGACTGCCGCTAACTATGGCTACACCTTC
NA,TRBV28,NA,TRBJ1-3,CASTLGGDTIYF,TGTGCCAGCACATTGGGGGGAGACACCATATATTTT
NA,TRBV30,NA,TRBJ1-6,CAWSVGGRPGGNSPLHF,TGTGCCTGGAGTGTTGGGGGTCGGCCCGGGGGGAATTCACCCCTCCACTTT
NA,TRBV6-1,NA,TRBJ1-5,CASSEWQNSNQPQHF,TGTGCCAGCAGTGAATGGCAGAATAGCAATCAGCCCCAGCATTTT
NA,TRBV30,NA,TRBJ1-4,CAWSAQRREKLFF,TGTGCCTGGAGTGCCCAAAGGAGGGAAAAACTGTTTTTT
once,TRBV9,NA,TRBJ1-3,CASSGDISSGNTIYF,TGTGCCAGCAGCGGAGACATCTCCTCTGGAAACACCATATATTTT
NA,TRBV27,NA,TRBJ2-3,CASSLEGVTDTQYF,TGTGCCAGCAGTTTAGAGGGCGTCACAGATACGCAGTATTTT
NA,TRBV30,NA,TRBJ1-1,CAWSGQAQGAFF,TGTGCCTGGAGTGGACAGGCGCAGGGGGCTTTCTTT
NA,TRBV19,NA,TRBJ2-3,CASSIERGMSTQYF,TGTGCCAGTAGTATAGAAAGGGGGATGAGTACGCAGTATTTT
once,TRBV4-1,TRBD1,TRBJ1-5,CASSQTGVSNQPQHF,TGCGCCAGCAGCCAGACAGGGGTGAGCAATCAGCCCCAGCATTTT
once,TRBV14,NA,TRBJ1-6,CASSQVGGDSPLHF,TGTGCCAGCAGCCAAGTCGGGGGCGATTCACCCCTCCACTTT
NA,TRBV20-1,NA,TRBJ2-5,CSASSEETQYF,TGCAGTGCTAGTTCCGAAGAGACCCAGTACTTC
NA,TRBV7-9,TRBD1,TRBJ1-2,CASSLGQGRLYGYTF,TGTGCCAGCAGCCTCGGACAGGGAAGGCTCTATGGCTACACCTTC